Below are 11 T cell receptor beta chains sequenced from a single sample in a study of T cell responses to AZD1222 COVID-19 vaccine. Assay used: immunoSEQ multiplex PCR; TCRdb lists only in-frame clones, some missing. The table has about 48,000 clones, about 91% seen once. Sequenced here: peripheral blood, sampled 28 days after the second AZD1222 dose. All receptors derive from an adult who received the AZD1222 COVID-19 vaccine.

The genes are TRBV18 and TRBJ2-7; D uncertain. The CDR3 is made up of 15 amino acids. The germline gives CDR1 KGHSH, CDR2 LQKENI. The V gene lost 0 bases and the J gene lost 3 bases, with 12 bases spanning the gap. The CDR3 sequence: CASSPPFSLDYEQYF. The CDR3 nucleotides are TGTGCCAGCTCACCACCTTTTAGTCTGGACTACGAGCAGTACTTC.

The chain is built from TRBV11-2 and TRBJ2-2; 8 nucleotides agree with TRBD2. Trimming at V came to 1 base and at J to 4 bases, leaving 2 bases not matched to a gene. CDR1 is SGHAT, CDR2 FQNNGV, per germline. This CDR3 contains 15 residues. This CDR3 is CASSLVTSGTGELFF. The DNA for the CDR3 is TGTGCCAGCAGCTTAGTCACTAGCGGCACCGGGGAGCTGTTTTTT.

V gene TRBV11-1 combines with J gene TRBJ2-3; D possibly matches TRBD1 or TRBD2 (5 bases each). In germline, CDR1 is SGHAT, CDR2 FQDESV (reference sequence). V gave up 5 bases and J gave up 2 bases, with 17 bases separating them. The CDR3 sequence is 16 residues long. In DNA form, the CDR3 reads TGTGCCAGCAGCGCGCGCCCGGGACCCAACACAGATACGCAGTATTTT. Translating gives CASSARPGPNTDTQYF. Looking up the rest from reference TRBV11-1 and TRBJ2-3 gives the full variable domain: EAEVAQSPRYKITEKSQAVAFWCDPISGHATLYWYRQILGQGPELLVQFQDESVVDDSQLPKDRFSAERLKGVDSTLKIQPAELGDSAMYLCASSARPGPNTDTQYFGPGTRLTVL.

The V gene is TRBV5-5, the J gene TRBJ1-1; no reliable D call. Trimming removed 0 bases from V and 4 bases from J, with 10 bases in between. CDR3 size: 14 residues. From germline, CDR1 is SGHKS and CDR2 YYEKEE (reference sequence). The DNA of the CDR3 is TGTGCCAGCAGCTTGGCAGCAGTAAGCACTGAAGCTTTCTTT. Translating it yields CASSLAAVSTEAFF.

The V and J genes are TRBV5-1 and TRBJ2-7; no clear D gene. CDR3 length: 15 residues. The ends were cut back, 0 bases at V and 0 bases at J, with 10 bases in the middle. Germline V CDR1 and CDR2: SGHRS, YFSETQ. CDR3 sequence reads: CASSLERSSSYEQYF. For the CDR3, the DNA is TGCGCCAGCAGCTTGGAAAGATCCAGCTCCTACGAGCAGTACTTC.

The J gene is TRBJ2-1, the V gene TRBV7-9, with TRBD2 as a possible D gene (6 bases). This CDR3 contains 17 residues. CDR1 is SEHNR and CDR2 is FQNEAQ in the germline V gene (reference sequence). V was pared by 4 bases and J by 8 bases, with 24 bases between. The CDR3 nucleotides are TGTGCCAGCAGCTCCGATTGGGTGACTAGAATTATCCATGAGCAGTTCTTC. Residues: CASSSDWVTRIIHEQFF.

This clone was counted only a few times. The V call is TRBV19, the J call TRBJ1-2; D gene unclear. Germline values: CDR1 LNHDA, CDR2 SQIVND (reference sequence). Trimming took off 4 bases at V and 4 bases at J, with 10 bases between the two ends. The CDR3 covers 13 residues. CDR3 amino acids: CASSNAGSYGYTF. In DNA, the CDR3 is TGTGCCAGTAGTAACGCCGGGAGCTATGGCTACACCTTC.

This sequence joins TRBV4-1 and TRBJ1-2; 9 bases line up with TRBD1. The CDR3 length is 16 residues. Trimming at V came to 3 bases and at J to 2 bases, leaving 7 bases not matched to a gene. CDR1 is MGHRA, CDR2 YSYEKL, per germline. As DNA, the CDR3 is TGCGCCAGCAGCCACCGACAGGGGGGTGAAAACTATGGCTACACCTTC. Amino acid sequence: CASSHRQGGENYGYTF.

The chain employs TRBV13 and TRBJ2-7; D is perhaps TRBD2 (6 bases). V dropped 6 bases and J dropped 6 bases, with 12 bases sitting between them. The CDR3 runs to 12 residues. The germline V gene encodes CDR1 PRHDT and CDR2 FYEKMQ (reference sequence). The CDR3 protein is CASRDQGGEQYF. CDR3 coding DNA: TGTGCCAGCAGGGATCAGGGAGGCGAGCAGTACTTC.

The chain combines TRBV4-1 with TRBJ1-4; 10 bases fit TRBD1. There are 18 residues in the CDR3. V shed 2 bases and J 7 bases; nucleotides not matched to a gene: 13. Germline-derived CDR1 and CDR2 are MGHRA and YSYEKL. In DNA, the CDR3 is TGCGCCAGCAGCCAATATGATCCGGGACAGGGGATAAGTGAAAAACTGTTTTTT. The encoded protein is CASSQYDPGQGISEKLFF.

The chain combines TRBV7-6 with TRBJ1-4; 10 bases align to TRBD1. This CDR3 region has 16 residues. Trimming removed 5 bases from V and 8 bases from J; junction bases left unmatched: 11. The germline CDR1 and CDR2 sequences are SGHVS and FNYEAQ. The CDR3 is CASSQIPGQGREKLFF. The CDR3 DNA reads as TGTGCCAGCAGCCAAATCCCGGGACAGGGGAGGGAAAAACTGTTTTTT.